Listed below are T cell receptor beta chains from one sample, sequenced in a study of T cells in Graves' hyperthyroidism and ophthalmopathy. TCRdb itself ran the multiplex PCR reads through MiXCR, one entry per CDR3 protein. The sample consists of about 640,000 distinct CDR3 sequences, around 21% of them appearing once. The sample comprised blood. All receptors come from a man younger than 40 with Graves' ophthalmopathy. CDR3s include the opening cysteine and the closing phenylalanine or tryptophan. A D gene is named only where the DNA matches it firmly. Size values are once, few and many counts, or a class for expanded clones, and some rows have none.

many NA TRBJ1-1 TRBV5-8 TGTGCCAGCAGCTTGATAGTGAACACTGAAGCTTTCTTT CASSLIVNTEAFF
many NA TRBJ2-3 TRBV12-3/TRBV12-4 TGTGCCAGCAGTCCATCGGGAGTCCGGCGGGATACGCAGTATTTT CASSPSGVRRDTQYF
NA TRBD2 TRBJ2-7 TRBV6-2/TRBV6-3 TGTGCCAGCAGTTCTCGGACTAGCGGGGACCTCCGGCACGAGCAGTACTTC CASSSRTSGDLRHEQYF
few TRBD2 TRBJ2-1 TRBV6-2/TRBV6-3 TGTGCCAGCAAGACTAGCGGGATGTACAATGAGCAGTTCTTC CASKTSGMYNEQFF
many TRBD2 TRBJ2-5 TRBV7-2 TGTGCCAGCAGCTCCTACCTAGCGGGAGAAGAGACCCAGTACTTC CASSSYLAGEETQYF
few TRBD2 TRBJ2-1 TRBV6-1 TGTGCCAGCAGTTCACAGCGGGAGGTGGAATACAATGAGCAGTTCTTC CASSSQREVEYNEQFF
NA NA TRBJ1-5 TRBV12-3/TRBV12-4 TGTGCCAGCAGTTTCTGGGGTAGCAATCAGCCCCAGCATTTT CASSFWGSNQPQHF
NA NA TRBJ2-1 TRBV13 TGTGCCAGCAGCTTAGGCCAGGACTACAATGAGCAGTTCTTC CASSLGQDYNEQFF
many NA TRBJ2-1 TRBV5-1 TGCGCCAGCAGCTCTTTCGAGTTTACCCCGACCAATGAGCAGTTCTTC CASSSFEFTPTNEQFF
few NA TRBJ1-5 TRBV6-5 TGTGCCAGCAGTTACTCGGCGGCTAGCAATCAGCCCCAGCATTTT CASSYSAASNQPQHF
many NA TRBJ1-1 TRBV11-2 TGTGCCAGCAGCTTAGATGGAGGGTGGGGCGAAGCTTTCTTT CASSLDGGWGEAFF
NA NA TRBJ1-1 TRBV19 TGTGCCAGTAGTATTTCTGGAGGAGGGAACACTGAAGCTTTCTTT CASSISGGGNTEAFF
NA NA TRBJ2-1 TRBV28 TGTGCCAGCAGTACCAAGGGCACTTTGAGCTCCTACAATGAGCAGTTCTTC CASSTKGTLSSYNEQFF
NA TRBD1 TRBJ2-7 TRBV15 TGTGCCACCAGCAGAGATCCAGCAGGGGGCTTCGGGGAGCAGTACTTC CATSRDPAGGFGEQYF
few TRBD2 TRBJ2-5 TRBV28 TGTGCCACCGCCACTAGCGGCGAGACCCAGTACTTC CATATSGETQYF
NA NA TRBJ2-2 TRBV28 TGTGCCAGTAGTATCGCGGAGAACACCGGGGAGCTGTTTTTT CASSIAENTGELFF
NA NA TRBJ1-3 TRBV11-2 TGTGCCAGCAGCCCCTACCTCTCTGGAAACACCATATATTTT CASSPYLSGNTIYF
many NA TRBJ1-1 TRBV30 TGTGCCTGGAGATTGAACACTGAAGCTTTCTTT CAWRLNTEAFF
few TRBD2 TRBJ2-1 TRBV29-1 TGCAGCTCGGAACGTGGGACTAGCGACTACAATGAGCAGTTCTTC CSSERGTSDYNEQFF
medium-sized TRBD2 TRBJ2-5 TRBV12-3/TRBV12-4 TGTGCCAGCAGTTTGGTTCGTCCGGGGGGGCGAAGGGAGACCCAGTACTTC CASSLVRPGGRRETQYF
many NA TRBJ1-1 TRBV27 TGTGCCAGCAGTTTAAGGAGAGCTCTCCCCACTGAAGCTTTCTTT CASSLRRALPTEAFF
few TRBD1 TRBJ2-5 TRBV10-2 TGCGCCAGCAGTGACGGGACAGGGCCTATGGAAGAGACCCAGTACTTC CASSDGTGPMEETQYF
few TRBD2 TRBJ2-7 TRBV4-3 TGCGCCAGCAGCCAAGAACGGGGGGGACGGTACGAGCAGTACTTC CASSQERGGRYEQYF
NA NA TRBJ2-7 TRBV7-2 TGTGCCAGCAACCGAGAGGGCACCCTGGGTGAGCAGTACTTC CASNREGTLGEQYF
NA TRBD1 TRBJ2-1 TRBV7-2 TGTGCCAGCAGCTTAGAGGGGGCGAACAATGAGCAGTTCTTC CASSLEGANNEQFF
few TRBD2 TRBJ2-1 TRBV6-1 TGTGCCAGCAGTCGTCCGGGACTAGCGGAGAACAATGAGCAGTTCTTC CASSRPGLAENNEQFF
NA NA TRBJ1-6 TRBV2 TGTGCCAGCAGTGAGGAGGGTGAGTGGAATTCACCCCTCCACTTT CASSEEGEWNSPLHF
few NA TRBJ2-7 TRBV5-6 TGTGCCAGCAGCTTGGGGGGTAGCCTAACCTACGAGCAGTACTTC CASSLGGSLTYEQYF
many NA TRBJ1-1 TRBV12-3/TRBV12-4 TGTGCCAGCAGTTCCCAGGGCATGAACACTGAAGCTTTCTTT CASSSQGMNTEAFF
few NA TRBJ1-2 TRBV30 TGTGCCTGGAAGACAGCAGGCGGCTATGGCTACACCTTC CAWKTAGGYGYTF
NA NA TRBJ2-6 TRBV6-2/TRBV6-3 TGTGCCAGCAGTTACCGAGGGCTGATGAGCTCTGGGGCCAACGTCCTGACTTTC CASSYRGLMSSGANVLTF
NA NA TRBJ2-7 TRBV13 TGTGCCAGCAGCGCCACTAGTATCTCCTACGAGCAGTACTTC CASSATSISYEQYF
many NA TRBJ2-5 TRBV11-2 TGTGCCAGCAGCTCGATTAGCGGGACAGGGAAAGAGACCCAGTACTTC CASSSISGTGKETQYF
few TRBD1 TRBJ2-2 TRBV28 TGTGCCAGCAGTTTGGGGGACAGTCTGGCCGGGGAGCTGTTTTTT CASSLGDSLAGELFF
many NA TRBJ1-3 TRBV12-3/TRBV12-4 TGTGCCAGCAGTTCCTACAGGGTTTCTTCTGGAAACACCATATATTTT CASSSYRVSSGNTIYF
NA TRBD2 TRBJ2-1 TRBV28 TGTGCCAGCAGTTCGGGACTAGCGGGAGCAAGGGAGCAGTTCTTC CASSSGLAGAREQFF
NA NA TRBJ1-1 TRBV6-1 TGTGCCAGCAATGGCGGGGGAGAAGCTTTCTTT CASNGGGEAFF
few NA TRBJ2-1 TRBV10-1 TGCGCCTATCGTAGGAATGAGCAGTTCTTC CAYRRNEQFF
NA NA TRBJ2-2 TRBV20-1 TGCAGTGCTAGTGAGGCGTTGCTTCCCGGGGAGCTGTTTTTT CSASEALLPGELFF
NA TRBD2 TRBJ2-1 TRBV24-1 TGTGCCACCAGTGATTCTAGCGGGAGGGGGTCCTACAATGAGCAGTTCTTC CATSDSSGRGSYNEQFF
few NA TRBJ2-2 TRBV24-1 TGTGCCACCAGTGATTCCCCCCCGGCGCGGGAGCTGTTTTTT CATSDSPPARELFF